These 26 T cell receptor beta chains share one sample of origin, sequenced in a study of blood T cell repertoires in COVID-19. The protocol was immunoSEQ multiplex PCR, while the TCRdb copy is restricted to in-frame clones and leaves out a portion. The data hold about 150,000 clones, with around four fifths observed a single time. The sample comprised peripheral blood. The receptors shown here come from a woman aged 80 or over with acute or convalescent COVID-19.

The chain joins TRBV11-2 to TRBJ2-7; possibly TRBD2 for D (5 bases). Looked up from germline, CDR1 is SGHAT and CDR2 is FQNNGV. The CDR3 is 15 residues long. V was pared by 4 bases and J by 5 bases, with 18 bases between. The CDR3 protein is CASSSWTVPPHEQYF. CDR3 DNA sequence: TGTGCCAGCAGCTCATGGACTGTCCCTCCGCACGAGCAGTACTTC.

The chain couples TRBV5-1 to TRBJ1-1; no reliable D call. Germline values: CDR1 SGHRS, CDR2 YFSETQ. Trimming took 0 bases from V and 5 from J, leaving 8 bases between them. The CDR3 loop spans 13 amino acids. CDR3 DNA: TGCGCCAGCAGCTTGGATACGGGGACTGAAGCTTTCTTT. Translating gives CASSLDTGTEAFF. Full variable domain (rest looked up from reference TRBV5-1 and TRBJ1-1): KAGVTQTPRYLIKTRGQQVTLSCSPISGHRSVSWYQQTPGQGLQFLFEYFSETQRNKGNFPGRFSGRQFSNSRSEMNVSTLELGDSALYLCASSLDTGTEAFFGQGTRLTVV.

J is TRBJ2-7 and V is TRBV9; D gene unclear. Looked up from germline, CDR1 is SGDLS and CDR2 is YYNGEE. The CDR3 consists of 14 residues. Trimming shortened V by 4 bases and J by 3 bases, and 14 bases separated the two germline ends. CDR3 bases: TGTGCCAGCAGCCCCCACACAGATAGCTACGAGCAGTACTTC. It yields the protein CASSPHTDSYEQYF.

The chain couples TRBV5-5 to TRBJ2-3; 10 bases are shared with TRBD1. V dropped 4 bases and J dropped 4; count of bases not matched to a gene: 6. Germline V CDR1 and CDR2: SGHKS, YYEKEE (reference sequence). The length of the CDR3 is 15 residues. In nucleotides, the CDR3 is TGTGCCAGCAGCACCGGGACAGGGGCGGCAGATACGCAGTATTTT. It encodes CASSTGTGAADTQYF.

This clone was seen only a few times. This sequence joins TRBV7-3 and TRBJ2-6; perhaps TRBD2 as D (5 bases). V was cut by 5 bases and J by 0 bases, with 8 bases left in between. The CDR3 is 15 residues long. Germline assignment: CDR1 SGHTA and CDR2 FQGTGA. This CDR3 is CASSPGVSGANVLTF. CDR3 DNA: TGTGCCAGCAGCCCCGGGGTCTCTGGGGCCAACGTCCTGACTTTC.

This rearrangement joins TRBV6-5 to TRBJ1-1; possible D gene TRBD1, 5 bases. Trimming shortened V by 6 bases and J by 8 bases, and 22 bases separated the two germline ends. Per germline, CDR1 MNHEY and CDR2 SVGAGI. This CDR3 is 15 amino acids long. CDR3 residues: CASRADSLGLGEAFF. Here the CDR3 DNA reads TGTGCCAGCAGAGCAGACAGCCTGGGGCTAGGGGAAGCTTTCTTT.

This clone was recorded only once. The chain employs TRBV7-3 and TRBJ2-1; 11 bases align to TRBD2. Trimming at V came to 6 bases and at J to 5 bases, leaving 3 bases not matched to a gene. The CDR3 is 14 amino acids. CDR1 is SGHTA, CDR2 FQGTGA, per germline. The DNA of the CDR3 is TGTGCCAGCAGGTCGGGACTAGCGGACAATGAGCAGTTCTTC. Translating it yields CASRSGLADNEQFF.

A note on this clone: At the DNA level, this CDR3 is encoded by other sequences in the same sample as well. This sequence joins TRBV3-1 (or the pseudogene TRBV3-2) and TRBJ1-5, with 8 bases identical to TRBD1. The CDR3 spans 14 residues. J was trimmed by 5 bases and V by 1 base; bases with no gene match: 1. The germline CDR1 and CDR2 sequences are LGHDT and YNNKEL (reference sequence). The CDR3 loop reads CASSQGTGYQPQHF. The CDR3, as DNA: TGTGCCAGCAGCCAAGGGACAGGGTATCAGCCCCAGCATTTT.

This clone is a singleton in its sample. This sequence joins TRBV9 and TRBJ2-1; TRBD2 matches 8 bases. This CDR3 has 15 amino acids. V lost 0 bases, J lost 2 bases, and 1 base stayed unmatched. Germline V gene sequence: CDR1 SGDLS, CDR2 YYNGEE. The CDR3 DNA sequence: TGTGCCAGCAGCGTAGGAGCGGGGGCCTACAATGAGCAGTTCTTC. Translation gives CASSVGAGAYNEQFF.

The gene calls are TRBV3-1 (or the pseudogene TRBV3-2) and TRBJ1-4; D unclear. The CDR3 has 17 amino acids. CDR1 and CDR2 (germline): LGHDT, YNNKEL (reference sequence). Trimming took off 1 base at V and 4 bases at J, with 16 bases between the two ends. The CDR3 DNA follows: TGTGCCAGCAGCCAAGCGCCCGGTGGCGGAGGTAATGAAAAACTGTTTTTT. This encodes CASSQAPGGGGNEKLFF.

The chain combines TRBV6-2 or TRBV6-3 with TRBJ1-6; D might be TRBD1 (5 bases). This CDR3 region has 15 residues. Germline values: CDR1 MNHEY, CDR2 SVGEGT. V was pared by 4 bases and J by 9 bases, with 16 bases between. In DNA form, the CDR3 reads TGTGCCAGCAGTTCCCGCGGGGAGGGGAGTTCACCCCTCCACTTT. Translating gives CASSSRGEGSSPLHF.

The chain has TRBV28 and TRBJ1-4, with 7 bases fitting TRBD1. Germline CDR1 MDHEN, CDR2 SYDVKM. V trimming: 3 bases; J trimming: 0 bases; junction bases outside the gene matches: 7. This CDR3 contains 17 residues. DNA for the CDR3: TGTGCCAGCAGTTTTTTGGGACAGCTCGCAACTAATGAAAAACTGTTTTTT. Its translation: CASSFLGQLATNEKLFF.

The rearrangement joins TRBV10-1 to TRBJ2-5; 7 bases are a match to TRBD1. The CDR3 has 13 amino acids. From germline, CDR1 is WNHNN and CDR2 SYGVQD (reference sequence). Trimming cost V 9 bases and J 9 bases; bases outside gene matches: 13. CDR3 amino acids: CASGGQLGVPQYF. DNA for the CDR3: TGCGCCAGTGGGGGACAGCTCGGTGTTCCCCAGTACTTC.

The DNA of the CDR3 is TGTGCCAGCAGCCGGTTCGGCCAAGAGACCCAGTACTTC. Protein: CASSRFGQETQYF. The chain combines TRBV7-3 with TRBJ2-5; no reliable D call. V lost 5 bases and J 1 base, leaving 8 bases between the germline ends. Germline-derived CDR1 and CDR2 are SGHTA and FQGTGA. The CDR3 contains 13 residues. The variable domain in full, with the rest retrieved from reference TRBV7-3 and TRBJ2-5, is GAGVSQTPSNKVTEKGKYVELRCDPISGHTALYWYRQSLGQGPEFLIYFQGTGAADDSGLPNDRFFAVRPEGSVSTLKIQRTERGDSAVYLCASSRFGQETQYFGPGTRLLVL.

This clone was picked up a small number of times. The gene calls are TRBV7-8 and TRBJ2-7; D is possibly TRBD1 (6 bases). V dropped 6 bases and J dropped 0 bases, with 15 bases sitting between them. Germline CDR1 and CDR2: SGHVS and FQNEAQ. The CDR3 consists of 15 residues. The CDR3: CASSPQGSGSYEQYF. The CDR3 DNA reads TGTGCCAGCAGTCCCCAGGGGTCCGGCTCCTACGAGCAGTACTTC.

The V gene is TRBV3-1 (or the pseudogene TRBV3-2), the J gene TRBJ2-1; D is perhaps TRBD2 (5 bases). Germline values: CDR1 LGHDT, CDR2 YNNKEL (reference sequence). CDR3 size: 14 residues. V was pared by 1 base and J by 5 bases, with 9 bases between. The CDR3 loop reads CASSQVGENNEQFF. CDR3 DNA: TGTGCCAGCAGCCAAGTCGGGGAGAACAATGAGCAGTTCTTC.

The chain is built from TRBV6-5 and TRBJ1-5, with TRBD1 as a possible D gene (5 bases). Between the trimmed V and J ends, which lost 9 bases and 9 bases, there was a span of 21 bases. CDR1 is MNHEY and CDR2 is SVGAGI in the germline V gene. This CDR3 is built from 14 residues. CDR3 DNA: TGTGCCAGTTCCGCCCGTGGGGGGGATCTGCCCCAGCATTTT. Protein sequence: CASSARGGDLPQHF.

The chain carries TRBV3-1 (or the pseudogene TRBV3-2) and TRBJ1-1, with TRBD1 matching 9 bases. Germline CDR1 is LGHDT and CDR2 is YNNKEL (reference sequence). CDR3 length: 14 amino acids. J lost 5 bases, V lost 1 base, and 2 bases had no gene match. This chain's CDR3 is CASSQGDRDTEAFF. The CDR3 DNA sequence: TGTGCCAGCAGCCAAGGGGACAGGGATACTGAAGCTTTCTTT.

The chain combines TRBV18 with TRBJ2-1; weak D call: TRBD2 (5 bases). CDR1 is KGHSH and CDR2 is LQKENI in the germline V gene. The CDR3 consists of 14 residues. The V end lost 5 bases, the J end lost 6 bases, and 14 bases lay between the germline ends. CDR3 nucleotides: TGTGCCAGCTCAATAGTGCTGGGGAGCAATGAGCAGTTCTTC. The encoded protein is CASSIVLGSNEQFF.

The chain uses TRBV14 and TRBJ2-1, with D unresolved. The CDR3 loop spans 12 amino acids. CDR1 is SGHDN and CDR2 is FVKESK in the germline V gene. With 0 bases removed from V and 9 bases from J, the gap between germline ends came to 6 bases. Written as DNA, the CDR3 is TGTGCCAGCAGCCAAGACTTCTCTGAGCAGTTCTTC. Protein product: CASSQDFSEQFF.

The chain recombines TRBV6-5 with TRBJ2-5, with D possibly being TRBD1 (5 bases). Trimming stripped 0 bases from V and 0 bases from J, with 5 bases between. CDR1 and CDR2 (germline): MNHEY, SVGAGI. This CDR3 has 14 residues. CDR3 region: CASSYSGHQETQYF. The CDR3 DNA follows: TGTGCCAGCAGTTACTCGGGGCACCAAGAGACCCAGTACTTC.

This clone was observed a single time. The chain joins TRBV7-9 to TRBJ1-4, with 8 bases aligning to TRBD1. The CDR3 spans 12 residues. V dropped 5 bases and J dropped 12; count of bases not matched to a gene: 5. In germline, CDR1 is SEHNR, CDR2 FQNEAQ (reference sequence). CDR3 in amino acids: CASSPWTGQLFF. The CDR3 bases are TGTGCCAGCAGCCCGTGGACAGGGCAACTGTTTTTT.

The V gene is TRBV5-1, the J gene TRBJ2-1; TRBD2 aligns across 11 bases. V gave up 2 bases and J gave up 7 bases; unmatched junction bases: 5. The CDR3 runs to 15 residues. Germline values: CDR1 SGHRS, CDR2 YFSETQ. Here the CDR3 DNA reads TGCGCCAGCAGCTTCCCACTAGCGGGAGAGAATGAGCAGTTCTTC. Its protein is CASSFPLAGENEQFF.

The gene calls are TRBV11-2 and TRBJ2-1, with a possible D match to TRBD2 (5 bases). V lost 2 bases and J 8 bases, leaving 16 bases between the germline ends. Germline V gives CDR1 SGHAT, CDR2 FQNNGV. This CDR3 spans 15 amino acids. The CDR3 sequence is CASSLIYGNGYEQFF. CDR3 nucleotide sequence: TGTGCCAGCAGCTTAATTTACGGGAATGGGTATGAGCAGTTCTTC.

V gene TRBV30 combines with J gene TRBJ1-2, with no clear D. Between the trimmed V and J ends, which lost 3 bases and 8 bases, there was a span of 13 bases. CDR1 GTSNPN and CDR2 SVGIG come from the germline V gene (reference sequence). This CDR3 contains 12 residues. As DNA, the CDR3 is TGTGCCTGGAGCCCCAGGAGGCTGGGCTACACCTTC. It specifies CAWSPRRLGYTF.

The chain carries TRBV6-5 and TRBJ1-1; TRBD1 agrees at 7 bases. The CDR3 is 13 residues long. The J segment lost 0 bases and the V segment lost 7 bases, leaving 2 bases of the junction unmatched. From germline, CDR1 is MNHEY and CDR2 SVGAGI. The CDR3 spells CASKQGLNTEAFF. The DNA of the CDR3 is TGTGCCAGCAAACAGGGGTTGAACACTGAAGCTTTCTTT.